Listed below are T cell receptor beta chains from one sample, sequenced in a study of T cell responses to AZD1222 COVID-19 vaccine. Clones were sequenced by immunoSEQ multiplex PCR, and TCRdb holds only the in-frame ones, with some missing. The data show 120,000 or so clones, with roughly 84% seen just once and over 5.5% held by the top ten. The sample in question was peripheral blood, obtained on day 0 of AZD1222 vaccination. Source of these receptors: an adult in good health. The CDR3 runs from the conserved cysteine through the conserved F or W. The D gene is left open where the match is weak. Size values are once, few and many counts, or a class for expanded clones, and some rows have none.

D gene	J gene	V gene	clone size	CDR3 DNA	CDR3 protein
.	TRBJ1-6	TRBV2	.	TGTGCCAGCAGGGCAGCCGGGGGACAAAACTCACCCCTCCACTTT	CASRAAGGQNSPLHF
.	TRBJ2-7	TRBV9	few	TGTGCCAGCAGCTCCGGCGGGGCAGGGGCCTACGAGCAGTACTTC	CASSSGGAGAYEQYF
TRBD2	TRBJ2-1	TRBV19	.	TGTGCCAGTAGTATAACGGCGGGGGGGGCTTACAATGAGCAGTTCTTC	CASSITAGGAYNEQFF
TRBD2	TRBJ2-1	TRBV14	many	TGTGCCAGCAGCCTGGGACTAGCGTCCCACAATGAGCAGTTCTTC	CASSLGLASHNEQFF
.	TRBJ2-1	TRBV7-9	.	TGTGCCAGCAGCTTGGGGATGGGGCAGTTCTTC	CASSLGMGQFF
.	TRBJ2-7	TRBV2	.	TGTGCCACCGAGGGGCAATCCTACGAGCAGTACTTC	CATEGQSYEQYF
.	TRBJ2-7	TRBV11-2	few	TGTGCCAGCAGCTTAGGATGGGGCGGTCCCTACGAGCAGTACTTC	CASSLGWGGPYEQYF
.	TRBJ2-2	TRBV2	.	TGTGCCAGCAGCACCCGACAGGTTCGGTGGGCCGGGGAGCTGTTTTTT	CASSTRQVRWAGELFF
.	TRBJ2-2	TRBV24-1	.	TGTGCCACCAGTGACTGGGGCTCCGGGGAGCTGTTTTTT	CATSDWGSGELFF
.	TRBJ1-2	TRBV11-2	.	TGTGCCAGCAGCTCCACAAGCCGCAACTATGGCTACACCTTC	CASSSTSRNYGYTF
TRBD1	TRBJ2-2	TRBV2	.	TGTGCCAGCCGGGACAGGGTATTGACCGGGGAGCTGTTTTTT	CASRDRVLTGELFF
.	TRBJ1-6	TRBV19	few	TGTGCCAGTAGTATCGGAGGGGCTTATAATTCACCCCTCCACTTT	CASSIGGAYNSPLHF
.	TRBJ1-2	TRBV15	.	TGTGCCACCAGCAGAGGGCAGCAGTATGGCTACACCTTC	CATSRGQQYGYTF
.	TRBJ1-1	TRBV6-5	few	TGTGCCAGCAGTCCCCATGCCCTTCCGGCTTTCTTT	CASSPHALPAFF
.	TRBJ1-1	TRBV5-4	.	TGTGCCAGCAGCTTGGGGGTTGAAGCTTTCTTT	CASSLGVEAFF
.	TRBJ1-2	TRBV7-2	.	TGTGCCAGCAGCCCACGTCAGGGCAGCTTCTATGGCTACACCTTC	CASSPRQGSFYGYTF
TRBD1	TRBJ1-1	TRBV7-6	once	TGTGCCAGCAGCTTAGATAACAGGGGACGGAACACTGAAGCTTTCTTT	CASSLDNRGRNTEAFF
.	TRBJ2-7	TRBV30	.	TGTGCCTGGACTCTGGGGGGCGAGCAGTACTTC	CAWTLGGEQYF
TRBD1	TRBJ1-6	TRBV25-1	.	TGTGCCAGCAGTGGGCCGACAGGGTCTCCTAGATCACCCCTCCACTTT	CASSGPTGSPRSPLHF
.	TRBJ2-3	TRBV5-1	.	TGCGCCAGCAGCTTGGACCCTAGCGCAGATACGCAGTATTTT	CASSLDPSADTQYF
.	TRBJ2-2	TRBV4-1	few	TGCGCCAGCAGCGAAGTTCCCAGCGCAGGCGGGGAGCTGTTTTTT	CASSEVPSAGGELFF
.	TRBJ1-2	TRBV19	.	TGTGCCAGTAGTATGGCAAAGGACCTCTATGGCTACACCTTC	CASSMAKDLYGYTF
.	TRBJ2-7	TRBV2	few	TGTGCCAGCAGTGACGAGGGGTTGAAGACCGGAACGGAGCAGTACTTC	CASSDEGLKTGTEQYF
.	TRBJ1-2	TRBV24-1	.	TGTGCCACCAGTGATATCCCGGGACGGGGGTTGGTTGGCTACACCTTC	CATSDIPGRGLVGYTF
.	TRBJ1-2	TRBV4-1	many	TGCGCCAGCAGCCAAGATCCTCTTCGATCGTACGTAAGTGGCTACACCTTC	CASSQDPLRSYVSGYTF
.	TRBJ2-3	TRBV7-9	once	TGTGCCAGCAGCACCGGGTTGGGCGGGGAAAGCACAGATACGCAGTATTTT	CASSTGLGGESTDTQYF
.	TRBJ2-2	TRBV10-3	.	TGTGCCATCCGGGGTGAGGGAAACACCGGGGAGCTGTTTTTT	CAIRGEGNTGELFF
.	TRBJ2-3	TRBV10-3	.	TGTGCCATCAGGGGCGGGGGCGATGCAGATACGCAGTATTTT	CAIRGGGDADTQYF
.	TRBJ2-7	TRBV9	.	TGTGCCAGCAGCCCCCAGGGATTTAGTAGGTACGAGCAGTACTTC	CASSPQGFSRYEQYF
.	TRBJ1-2	TRBV15	once	TGTGCCACCAGTTCTGGCGGCTATGGCTACACCTTC	CATSSGGYGYTF
.	TRBJ1-1	TRBV23-1	.	TGCGCCAGCAGCAGGGTTGGGAACACTGAAGCTTTCTTT	CASSRVGNTEAFF
TRBD1	TRBJ2-2	TRBV3-1/TRBV3-2	.	TGTGCCAGCGGCAACAGGGGCGGCACCGGGGAGCTGTTTTTT	CASGNRGGTGELFF
.	TRBJ1-2	TRBV24-1	few	TGTGCCACCAGTGAGGGAGGAGCTAACTATGGCTACACCTTC	CATSEGGANYGYTF
.	TRBJ1-2	TRBV10-3	.	TGTGCCATCAGTGAAGGGGTGGCGGTTGGCTACACCTTC	CAISEGVAVGYTF
.	TRBJ2-2	TRBV7-6	.	TGTGCCAGCAGCTTAGTGGATAGCCAAACCGGGGAGCTGTTTTTT	CASSLVDSQTGELFF
.	TRBJ2-1	TRBV7-9	.	TGTGCCAGCAGCTCCTCCGTGGGGGGAGTTAAAGCGACCCATCATGAGCAGTTCTTC	CASSSSVGGVKATHHEQFF
.	TRBJ2-6	TRBV7-9	once	TGTGCCAGCAGCAGATTAGGGGCCAACGTCCTGACTTTC	CASSRLGANVLTF
TRBD1	TRBJ2-7	TRBV5-5	.	TGTGCCAGCAGCCGAGACCGGGACAGGGGGCGCGAGCAGTACTTC	CASSRDRDRGREQYF
TRBD1	TRBJ2-7	TRBV18	.	TGTGCCAGCTCAGGATCGGACAGGGGATACGAGCAGTACTTC	CASSGSDRGYEQYF
TRBD1	TRBJ1-2	TRBV29-1	.	TGCAGCGTTGAACGACAGGGGGGAGGCTACACCTTC	CSVERQGGGYTF
.	TRBJ1-5	TRBV28	.	TGTGCCAGCAGTTTACTCCTGACAGGTAACAATCAGCCCCAGCATTTT	CASSLLLTGNNQPQHF
.	TRBJ1-5	TRBV12-2	.	TGTGCAAGTCGCTTAAGGGGGGGTGACAGGGTATTACAGCCCCAGCATTTT	CASRLRGGDRVLQPQHF
TRBD2	TRBJ2-7	TRBV5-6	.	TGTGCCAGCAGCTGGACTAGCGGGAAAGCCTACGAGCAGTACTTC	CASSWTSGKAYEQYF
.	TRBJ2-7	TRBV4-2	.	TGTGCCAGCAGCCAAGACCCAGGGGACGGCTCCTACGAGCAGTACTTC	CASSQDPGDGSYEQYF
.	TRBJ1-3	TRBV12-5	.	TGTGCTAGTGGTTTAGGGGGTAGTGGAAACACCATATATTTT	CASGLGGSGNTIYF
.	TRBJ2-7	TRBV16	.	TGTGCCAGCAGCCAATCTCGACAGAAAATCTACGAGCAGTACTTC	CASSQSRQKIYEQYF
.	TRBJ1-2	TRBV7-2	.	TGTGCCAGCAGCTTACCCGTGACAGGAGGCTACACCTTC	CASSLPVTGGYTF
TRBD1	TRBJ1-1	TRBV19	.	TGTGCCAGTAGTGCAACCCGGGACAGGAGATTGAACACTGAAGCTTTCTTT	CASSATRDRRLNTEAFF
.	TRBJ1-5	TRBV6-5	.	TGTGCCAGCCTAGAGGGGGAACGCAATCAGCCCCAGCATTTT	CASLEGERNQPQHF
TRBD1	TRBJ1-2	TRBV4-1	.	TGCGCCAGCAGCCAAGCCCCGGACAGGGCAGGCTACACCTTC	CASSQAPDRAGYTF
.	TRBJ1-1	TRBV5-6	once	TGTGCCAGCAGCTTGTTTAGGGCAGGGGCGAACACTGAAGCTTTCTTT	CASSLFRAGANTEAFF
.	TRBJ2-7	TRBV2	.	TGTGCCAGCAGTGAGGGAGGGGGGTACTTC	CASSEGGGYF
TRBD1	TRBJ1-2	TRBV6-4	.	TGTGCCAGCAGTCCCGGGACAGGGTTGAGTGGCTACACCTTC	CASSPGTGLSGYTF